A single sample gave rise to the 2 T cell receptor beta chains below, sequenced in a study of blood T cell repertoires in COVID-19. Assay used: immunoSEQ multiplex PCR; TCRdb lists only in-frame clones, some missing. The sample records about 77,000 clones, around three quarters being singletons. Sequenced: peripheral blood. The receptors were sampled from a woman in her sixties or seventies with acute or convalescent COVID-19.

The J gene is TRBJ2-7, the V gene TRBV13; 9 positions match TRBD1. Per germline, CDR1 PRHDT and CDR2 FYEKMQ (reference sequence). The J segment lost 2 bases and the V segment lost 2 bases, leaving 7 bases of the junction unmatched. The CDR3 loop spans 16 amino acids. The chain's CDR3 is CASSLWGQGRAYEQYF. CDR3 nucleotides: TGTGCCAGCAGCTTATGGGGACAGGGTCGGGCCTACGAGCAGTACTTC.

The chain uses TRBV27 and TRBJ2-2; 10 bases agree with TRBD2. V lost 5 bases and J lost 6; bases outside the gene matches: 9. The length of the CDR3 is 16 residues. CDR1 MNHEY and CDR2 SMNVEV come from the germline V gene (reference sequence). The CDR3 nucleotides are TGTGCCAGCAGTAATAGCGGGGGGTCTCTTTCCGGGGAGCTGTTTTTT. Its translation: CASSNSGGSLSGELFF.